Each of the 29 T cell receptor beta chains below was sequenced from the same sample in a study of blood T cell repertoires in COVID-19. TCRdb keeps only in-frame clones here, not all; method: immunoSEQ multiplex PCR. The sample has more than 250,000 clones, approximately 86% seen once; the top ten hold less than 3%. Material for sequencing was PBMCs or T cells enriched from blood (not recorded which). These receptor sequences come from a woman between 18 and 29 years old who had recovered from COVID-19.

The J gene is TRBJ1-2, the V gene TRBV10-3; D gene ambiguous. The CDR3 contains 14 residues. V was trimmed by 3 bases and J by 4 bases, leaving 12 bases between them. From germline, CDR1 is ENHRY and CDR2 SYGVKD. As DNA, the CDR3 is TGTGCCATCAGTGAACAACGAAACCCCTATGGCTACACCTTC. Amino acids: CAISEQRNPYGYTF.

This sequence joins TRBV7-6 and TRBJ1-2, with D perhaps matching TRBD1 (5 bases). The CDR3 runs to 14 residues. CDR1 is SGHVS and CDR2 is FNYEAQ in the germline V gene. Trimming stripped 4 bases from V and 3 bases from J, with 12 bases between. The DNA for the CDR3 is TGTGCCAGCAGCTCTTCACCCAGGGACTATGGCTACACCTTC. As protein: CASSSSPRDYGYTF.

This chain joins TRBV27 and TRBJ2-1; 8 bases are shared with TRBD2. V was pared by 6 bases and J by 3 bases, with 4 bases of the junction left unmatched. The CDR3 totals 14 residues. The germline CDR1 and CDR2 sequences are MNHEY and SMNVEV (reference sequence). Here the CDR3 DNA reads TGTGCCAGCAGGGCGGGGGGCAACTACAATGAGCAGTTCTTC. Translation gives CASRAGGNYNEQFF.

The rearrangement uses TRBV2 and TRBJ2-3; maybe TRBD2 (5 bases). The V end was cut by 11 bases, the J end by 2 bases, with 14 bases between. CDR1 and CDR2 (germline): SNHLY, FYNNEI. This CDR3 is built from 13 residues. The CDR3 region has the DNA TGTGCCCGAACTAGTCCGGACACAGATACGCAGTATTTT. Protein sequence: CARTSPDTDTQYF.

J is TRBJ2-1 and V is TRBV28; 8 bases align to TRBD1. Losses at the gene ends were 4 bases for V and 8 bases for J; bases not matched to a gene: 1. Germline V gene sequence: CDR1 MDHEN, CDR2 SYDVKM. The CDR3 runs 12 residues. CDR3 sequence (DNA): TGTGCCAGCAGTTCAGGGGGCCATGAGCAGTTCTTC. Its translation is CASSSGGHEQFF.

CDR3 coding DNA: TGTGCCAGCAGCGTAACTAGCGGGGGCCAGAACACCGGGGAGCTGTTTTTT. Encoded protein: CASSVTSGGQNTGELFF. The chain joins TRBV9 to TRBJ2-2, with 11 bases aligning to TRBD2. The junction had 3 bases not matched to a gene; V was cut back by 1 base and J by 1 base. CDR3 length: 17 amino acids. Per the germline V gene, CDR1 is SGDLS and CDR2 is YYNGEE.

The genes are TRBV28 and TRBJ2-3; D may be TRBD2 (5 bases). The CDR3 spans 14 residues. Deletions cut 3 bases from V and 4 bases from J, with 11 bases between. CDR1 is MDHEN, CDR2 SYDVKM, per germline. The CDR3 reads CASSLLAGADTQYF. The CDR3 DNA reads TGTGCCAGCAGTTTGTTGGCGGGCGCAGATACGCAGTATTTT.

For the CDR3, the DNA is TGTGCCAGCAGCCCTGGGACTAGCGGGACCACAGATACGCAGTATTTT. As protein: CASSPGTSGTTDTQYF. V gene TRBV7-2 combines with J gene TRBJ2-3, with TRBD2 matching over 13 bases. The CDR3 runs 16 residues. Germline CDR1 SGHTA, CDR2 FQGNSA. The junction had 4 bases not matched to a gene; V was cut back by 5 bases and J by 2 bases.

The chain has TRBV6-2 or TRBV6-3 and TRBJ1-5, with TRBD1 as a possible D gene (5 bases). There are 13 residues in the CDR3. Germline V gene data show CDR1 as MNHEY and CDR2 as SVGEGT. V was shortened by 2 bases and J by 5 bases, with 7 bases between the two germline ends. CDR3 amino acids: CASSYLGDQPQHF. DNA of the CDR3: TGTGCCAGCAGTTACCTAGGGGATCAGCCCCAGCATTTT.

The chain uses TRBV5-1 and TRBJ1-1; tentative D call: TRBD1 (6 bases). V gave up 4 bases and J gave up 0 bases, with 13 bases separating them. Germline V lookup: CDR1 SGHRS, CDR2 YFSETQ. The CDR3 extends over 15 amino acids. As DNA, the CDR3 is TGCGCCAGCAGCGGTACAGGGTTTGTGAACACTGAAGCTTTCTTT. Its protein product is CASSGTGFVNTEAFF.

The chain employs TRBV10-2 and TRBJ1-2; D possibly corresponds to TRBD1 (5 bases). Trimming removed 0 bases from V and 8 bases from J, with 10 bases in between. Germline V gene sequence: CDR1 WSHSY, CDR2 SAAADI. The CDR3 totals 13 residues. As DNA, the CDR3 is TGCGCCAGCAGTGAGTCGACAGAATTCGGCTACACCTTC. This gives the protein CASSESTEFGYTF.

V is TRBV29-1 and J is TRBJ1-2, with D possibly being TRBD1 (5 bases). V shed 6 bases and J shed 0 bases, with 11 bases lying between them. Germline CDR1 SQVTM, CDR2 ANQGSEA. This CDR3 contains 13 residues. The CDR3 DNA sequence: TGCAGCGTCCCAGGGCTAGCTAACTATGGCTACACCTTC. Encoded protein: CSVPGLANYGYTF.

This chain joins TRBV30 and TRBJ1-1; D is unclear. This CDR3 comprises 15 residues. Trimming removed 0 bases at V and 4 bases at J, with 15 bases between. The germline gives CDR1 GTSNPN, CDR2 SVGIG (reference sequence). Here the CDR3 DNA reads TGTGCCTGGAGTGTATTCGGGGTGATAGGCACTGAAGCTTTCTTT. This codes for CAWSVFGVIGTEAFF.

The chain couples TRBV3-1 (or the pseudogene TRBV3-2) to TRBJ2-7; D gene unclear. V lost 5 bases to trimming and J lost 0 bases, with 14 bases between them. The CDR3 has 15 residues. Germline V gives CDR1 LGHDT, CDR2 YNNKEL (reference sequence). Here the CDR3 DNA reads TGTGCCAGCAGCTCCCTGAGTCTGAGCTCCTACGAGCAGTACTTC. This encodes CASSSLSLSSYEQYF.

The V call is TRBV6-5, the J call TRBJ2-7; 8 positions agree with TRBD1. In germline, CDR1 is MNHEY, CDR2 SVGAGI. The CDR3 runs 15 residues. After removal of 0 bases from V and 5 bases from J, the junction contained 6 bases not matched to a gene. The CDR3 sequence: CASSYSRDRGDEQYF. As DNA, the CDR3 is TGTGCCAGCAGTTACTCGCGAGACAGGGGTGACGAGCAGTACTTC.

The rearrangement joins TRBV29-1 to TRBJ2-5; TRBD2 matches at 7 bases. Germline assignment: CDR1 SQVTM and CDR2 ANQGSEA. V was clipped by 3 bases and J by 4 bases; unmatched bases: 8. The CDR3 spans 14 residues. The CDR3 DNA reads TGCAGCGTTGATCGGCTAGCGGTGGGAGAGACCCAGTACTTC. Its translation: CSVDRLAVGETQYF.

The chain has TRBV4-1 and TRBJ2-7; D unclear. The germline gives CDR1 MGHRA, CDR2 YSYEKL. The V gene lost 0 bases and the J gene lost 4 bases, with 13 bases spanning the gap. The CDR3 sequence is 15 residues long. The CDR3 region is CASSQEPPTRYEQYF. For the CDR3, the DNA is TGCGCCAGCAGCCAAGAGCCCCCCACGAGGTACGAGCAGTACTTC.

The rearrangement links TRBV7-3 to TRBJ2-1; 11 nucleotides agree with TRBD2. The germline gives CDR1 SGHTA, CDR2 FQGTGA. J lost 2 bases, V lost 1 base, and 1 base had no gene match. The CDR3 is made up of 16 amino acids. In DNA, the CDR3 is TGTGCCAGCAGCTTAATAGCGGGAGGGGCCTACAATGAGCAGTTCTTC. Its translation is CASSLIAGGAYNEQFF.

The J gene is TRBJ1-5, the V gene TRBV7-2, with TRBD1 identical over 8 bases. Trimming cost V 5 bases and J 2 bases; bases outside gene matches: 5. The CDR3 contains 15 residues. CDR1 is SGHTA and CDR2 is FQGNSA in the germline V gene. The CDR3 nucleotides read TGTGCCAGCAGCGCCCCAGGGGGCGGCAATCAGCCCCAGCATTTT. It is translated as CASSAPGGGNQPQHF.

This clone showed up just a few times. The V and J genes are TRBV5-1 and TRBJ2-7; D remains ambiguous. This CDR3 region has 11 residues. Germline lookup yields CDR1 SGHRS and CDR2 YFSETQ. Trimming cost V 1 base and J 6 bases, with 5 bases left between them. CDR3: CASSLSGEQYF. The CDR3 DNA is TGCGCCAGCAGCTTGTCAGGCGAGCAGTACTTC.

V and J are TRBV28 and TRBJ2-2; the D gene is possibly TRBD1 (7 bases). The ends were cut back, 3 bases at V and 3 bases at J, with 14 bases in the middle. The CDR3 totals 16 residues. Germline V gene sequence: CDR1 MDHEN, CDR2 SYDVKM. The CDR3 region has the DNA TGTGCCAGCAGTTTGCTAGCAGGGGGGCACACCGGGGAGCTGTTTTTT. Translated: CASSLLAGGHTGELFF.

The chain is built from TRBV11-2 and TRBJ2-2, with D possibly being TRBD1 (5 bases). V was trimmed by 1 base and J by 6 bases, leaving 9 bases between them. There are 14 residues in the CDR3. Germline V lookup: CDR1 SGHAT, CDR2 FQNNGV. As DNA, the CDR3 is TGTGCCAGCAGCTTAGCAGGGTCCGCCGGGGAGCTGTTTTTT. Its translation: CASSLAGSAGELFF.

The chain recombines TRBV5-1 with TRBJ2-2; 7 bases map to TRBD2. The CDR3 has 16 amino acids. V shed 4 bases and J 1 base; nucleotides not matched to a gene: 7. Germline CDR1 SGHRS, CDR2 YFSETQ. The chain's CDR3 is CASSPPGGRNTGELFF. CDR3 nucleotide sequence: TGCGCCAGCAGCCCACCTGGCGGGAGGAACACCGGGGAGCTGTTTTTT.

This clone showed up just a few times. The CDR3 region has the DNA TGCGCCAGCAGCCAGGGACTAGCGGCAGGGGGGACCCAGTACTTC. It yields the protein CASSQGLAAGGTQYF. J is TRBJ2-5 and V is TRBV10-1; TRBD2 matches at 11 bases. The CDR3 consists of 15 residues. J gave up 7 bases and V 6 bases, and 10 bases lay outside the gene matches. Germline CDR1 WNHNN, CDR2 SYGVQD (reference sequence).

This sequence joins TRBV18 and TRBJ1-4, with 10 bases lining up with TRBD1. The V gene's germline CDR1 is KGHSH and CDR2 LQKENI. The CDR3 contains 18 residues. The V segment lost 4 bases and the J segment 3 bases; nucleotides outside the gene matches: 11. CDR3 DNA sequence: TGTGCCAGCTCACATGCCGGGACAGGGGAGTCGTCTAATGAAAAACTGTTTTTT. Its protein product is CASSHAGTGESSNEKLFF.

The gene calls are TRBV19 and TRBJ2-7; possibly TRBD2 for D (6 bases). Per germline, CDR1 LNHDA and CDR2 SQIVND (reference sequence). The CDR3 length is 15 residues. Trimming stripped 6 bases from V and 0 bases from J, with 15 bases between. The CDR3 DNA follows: TGTGCCAGTAGAGGGAGGATGGGCAGCTCCTACGAGCAGTACTTC. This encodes CASRGRMGSSYEQYF. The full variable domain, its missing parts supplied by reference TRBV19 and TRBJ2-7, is DGGITQSPKYLFRKEGQNVTLSCEQNLNHDAMYWYRQDPGQGLRLIYYSQIVNDFQKGDIAEGYSVSREKKESFPLTVTSAQKNPTAFYLCASRGRMGSSYEQYFGPGTRLTVT.

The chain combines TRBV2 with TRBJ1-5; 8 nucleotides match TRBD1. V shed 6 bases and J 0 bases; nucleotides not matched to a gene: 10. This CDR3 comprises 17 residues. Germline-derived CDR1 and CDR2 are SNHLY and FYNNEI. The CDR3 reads CASRRTGRINSNQPQHF. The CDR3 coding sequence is TGTGCCAGCAGGCGGACAGGGAGAATCAATAGCAATCAGCCCCAGCATTTT.

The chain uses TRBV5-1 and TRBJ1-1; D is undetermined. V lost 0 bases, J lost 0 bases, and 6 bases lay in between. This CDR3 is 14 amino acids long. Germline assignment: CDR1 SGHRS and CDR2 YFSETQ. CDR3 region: CASSLGAMNTEAFF. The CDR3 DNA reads TGCGCCAGCAGCTTGGGGGCTATGAACACTGAAGCTTTCTTT.

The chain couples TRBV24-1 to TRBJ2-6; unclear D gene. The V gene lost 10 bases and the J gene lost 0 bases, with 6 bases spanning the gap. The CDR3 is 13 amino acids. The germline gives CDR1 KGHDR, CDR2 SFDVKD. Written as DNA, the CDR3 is TGTGCCACTACTGGCTCTGGGGCCAACGTCCTGACTTTC. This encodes CATTGSGANVLTF.